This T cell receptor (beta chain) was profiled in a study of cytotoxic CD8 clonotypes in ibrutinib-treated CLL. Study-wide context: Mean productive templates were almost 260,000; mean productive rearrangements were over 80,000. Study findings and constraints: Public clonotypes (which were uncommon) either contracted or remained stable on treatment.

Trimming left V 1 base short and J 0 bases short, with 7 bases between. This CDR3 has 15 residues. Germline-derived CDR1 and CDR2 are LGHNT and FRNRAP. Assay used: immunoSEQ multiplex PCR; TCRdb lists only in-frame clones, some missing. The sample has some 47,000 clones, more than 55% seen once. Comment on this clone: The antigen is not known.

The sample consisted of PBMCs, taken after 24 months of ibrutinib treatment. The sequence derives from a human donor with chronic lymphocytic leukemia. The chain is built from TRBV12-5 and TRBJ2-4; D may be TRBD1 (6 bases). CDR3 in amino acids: CASGLAGVAKNIQYF. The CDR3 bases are TGTGCTAGTGGTTTGGCAGGGGTAGCCAAAAACATTCAGTACTTC.